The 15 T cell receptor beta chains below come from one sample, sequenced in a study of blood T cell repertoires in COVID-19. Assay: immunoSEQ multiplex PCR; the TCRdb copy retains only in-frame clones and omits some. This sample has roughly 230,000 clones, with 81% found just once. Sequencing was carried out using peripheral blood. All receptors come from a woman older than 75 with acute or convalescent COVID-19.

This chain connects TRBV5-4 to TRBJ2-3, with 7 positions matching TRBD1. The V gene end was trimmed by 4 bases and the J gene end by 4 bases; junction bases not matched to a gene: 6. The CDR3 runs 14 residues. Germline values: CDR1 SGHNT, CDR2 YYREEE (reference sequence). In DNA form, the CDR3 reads TGTGCCAGCAGCGCAGACAGGGTGTCAGATACGCAGTATTTT. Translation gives CASSADRVSDTQYF.

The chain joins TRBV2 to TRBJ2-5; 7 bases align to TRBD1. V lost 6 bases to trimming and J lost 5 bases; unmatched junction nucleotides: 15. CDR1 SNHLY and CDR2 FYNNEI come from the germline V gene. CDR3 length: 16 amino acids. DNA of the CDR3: TGTGCCAGCAGCGAACATTTGACAGGGCGCGGGGAGACCCAGTACTTC. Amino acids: CASSEHLTGRGETQYF. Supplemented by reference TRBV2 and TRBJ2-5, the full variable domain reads EPEVTQTPSHQVTQMGQEVILRCVPISNHLYFYWYRQILGQKVEFLVSFYNNEISEKSEIFDDQFSVERPDGSNFTLKIRSTKLEDSAMYFCASSEHLTGRGETQYFGPGTRLLVL.

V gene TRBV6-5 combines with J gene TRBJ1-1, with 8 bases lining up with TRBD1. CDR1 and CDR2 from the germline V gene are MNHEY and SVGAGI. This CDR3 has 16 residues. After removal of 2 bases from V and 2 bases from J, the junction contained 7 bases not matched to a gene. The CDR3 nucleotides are TGTGCCAGCAGTTACCTCAGGGGGCGTTCCAACACTGAAGCTTTCTTT. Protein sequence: CASSYLRGRSNTEAFF.

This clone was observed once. CDR3 amino acids: CASSGTGGAYQPQHF. In DNA form, the CDR3 reads TGTGCCAGCAGTGGGACAGGGGGCGCCTATCAGCCCCAGCATTTT. The chain employs TRBV2 and TRBJ1-5, with 11 nucleotides matching TRBD1. The CDR3 contains 15 residues. With 4 bases clipped from V and 5 bases from J, the junction kept 4 bases outside the gene matches. In germline, CDR1 is SNHLY, CDR2 FYNNEI.

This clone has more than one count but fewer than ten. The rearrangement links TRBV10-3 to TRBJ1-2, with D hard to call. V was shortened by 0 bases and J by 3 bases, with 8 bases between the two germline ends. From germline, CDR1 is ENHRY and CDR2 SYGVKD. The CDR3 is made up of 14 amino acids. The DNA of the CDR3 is TGTGCCATCAGTGAGTCTAAGGAGTACTATGGCTACACCTTC. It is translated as CAISESKEYYGYTF.

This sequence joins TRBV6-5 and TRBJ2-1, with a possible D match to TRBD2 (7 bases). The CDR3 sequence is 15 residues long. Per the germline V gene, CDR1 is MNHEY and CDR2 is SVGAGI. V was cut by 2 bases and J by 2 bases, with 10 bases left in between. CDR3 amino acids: CASSYGRDTYNEQFF. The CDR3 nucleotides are TGTGCCAGCAGTTACGGGAGGGACACCTACAATGAGCAGTTCTTC.

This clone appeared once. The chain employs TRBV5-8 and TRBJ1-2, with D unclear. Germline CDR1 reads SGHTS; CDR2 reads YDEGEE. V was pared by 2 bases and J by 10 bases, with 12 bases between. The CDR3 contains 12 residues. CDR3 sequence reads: CASSFGAAFYTF. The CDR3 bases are TGTGCCAGCAGCTTCGGCGCGGCGTTCTACACCTTC.

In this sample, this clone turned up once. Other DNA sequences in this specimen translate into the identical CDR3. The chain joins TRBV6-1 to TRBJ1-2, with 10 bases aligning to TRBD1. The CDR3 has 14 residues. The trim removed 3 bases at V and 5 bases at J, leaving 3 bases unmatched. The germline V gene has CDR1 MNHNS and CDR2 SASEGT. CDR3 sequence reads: CASSEPGQGYGYTF. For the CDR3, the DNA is TGTGCCAGCAGTGAGCCGGGACAGGGGTATGGCTACACCTTC.

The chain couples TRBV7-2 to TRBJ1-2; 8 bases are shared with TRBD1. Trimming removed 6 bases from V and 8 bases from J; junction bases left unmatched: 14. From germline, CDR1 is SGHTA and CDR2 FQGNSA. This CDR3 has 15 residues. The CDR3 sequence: CASRFSTGEHGGYTF. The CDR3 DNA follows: TGTGCCAGCAGGTTCTCGACAGGGGAGCACGGCGGCTACACCTTC.

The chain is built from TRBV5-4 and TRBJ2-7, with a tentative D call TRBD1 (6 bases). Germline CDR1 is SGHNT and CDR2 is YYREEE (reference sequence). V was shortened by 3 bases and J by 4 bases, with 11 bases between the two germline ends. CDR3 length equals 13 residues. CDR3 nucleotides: TGTGCCAGCAGCTCTACAGGGATATACGAGCAGTACTTC. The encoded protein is CASSSTGIYEQYF.

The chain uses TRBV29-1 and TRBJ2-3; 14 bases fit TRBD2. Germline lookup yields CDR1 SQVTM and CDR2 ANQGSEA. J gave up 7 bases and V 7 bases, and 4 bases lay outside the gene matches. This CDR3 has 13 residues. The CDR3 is CSATSGRGYTQYF. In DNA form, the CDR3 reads TGCAGCGCGACTAGCGGGAGGGGTTATACGCAGTATTTT.

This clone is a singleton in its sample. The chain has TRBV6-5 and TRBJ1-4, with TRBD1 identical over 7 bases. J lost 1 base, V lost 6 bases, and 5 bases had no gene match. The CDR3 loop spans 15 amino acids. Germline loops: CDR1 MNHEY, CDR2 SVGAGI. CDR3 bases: TGTGCCAGCAGACGACAGGGACTAACTAATGAAAAACTGTTTTTT. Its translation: CASRRQGLTNEKLFF.

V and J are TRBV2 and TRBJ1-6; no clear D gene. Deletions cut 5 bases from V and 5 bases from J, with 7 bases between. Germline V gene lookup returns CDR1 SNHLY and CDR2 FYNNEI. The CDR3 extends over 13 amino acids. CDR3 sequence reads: CASSPRDNSPLHF. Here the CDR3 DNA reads TGTGCCAGCAGTCCCCGGGATAATTCACCCCTCCACTTT.

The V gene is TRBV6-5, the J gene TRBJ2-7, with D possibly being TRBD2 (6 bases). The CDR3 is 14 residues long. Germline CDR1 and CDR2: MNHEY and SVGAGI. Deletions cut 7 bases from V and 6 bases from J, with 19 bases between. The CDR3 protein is CASTQIGVGGEQYF. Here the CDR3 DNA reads TGTGCCAGCACCCAGATTGGGGTCGGGGGCGAGCAGTACTTC.

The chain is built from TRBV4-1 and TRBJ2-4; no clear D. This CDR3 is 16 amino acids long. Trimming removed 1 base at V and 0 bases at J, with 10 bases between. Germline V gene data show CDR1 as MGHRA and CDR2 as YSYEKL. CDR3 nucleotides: TGCGCCAGCAGCCAAGTCACTCAACTAGCCAAAAACATTCAGTACTTC. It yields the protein CASSQVTQLAKNIQYF.